These 23 T cell receptor beta chains came from one sample sequenced in a study of shared clonotypes between healthy human individuals. CD8 cells classed as naive were CD45RO-negative and positively selected for CCR7, excluding terminally differentiated effector memory CD45RA+ cells. The data were produced by immunoSEQ multiplex PCR, yet TCRdb's version contains in-frame clones alone and is incomplete. The sample has 2 million to 2.5 million clones; roughly 94% are singletons. The material sequenced was naive CD8+ T cells sorted from blood. These TCRs come from a man between 18 and 35 years old in good health.

This chain connects TRBV27 to TRBJ2-1; unclear D gene. Trimming stripped 0 bases from V and 2 bases from J, with 5 bases between. Germline loops: CDR1 MNHEY, CDR2 SMNVEV (reference sequence). The CDR3 sequence is 14 residues long. CDR3: CASSLSHAYNEQFF. In DNA, the CDR3 is TGTGCCAGCAGTTTATCGCACGCCTACAATGAGCAGTTCTTC.

J is TRBJ1-4 and V is TRBV6-1; the D is unclear. The CDR3 loop spans 19 amino acids. Germline V gene data show CDR1 as MNHNS and CDR2 as SASEGT. Trimming cost V 2 bases and J 1 base, with 20 bases left between them. The CDR3 DNA follows: TGTGCCAGCAGTGAATGGGGTGCTGGGGTAGGCGTAACTAATGAAAAACTGTTTTTT. Translated: CASSEWGAGVGVTNEKLFF.

This clone was seen once. The sample carries other DNA sequences with the same CDR3. The V call is TRBV9, the J call TRBJ2-1; unclear D gene. The CDR3 has 13 residues. Trimming removed 0 bases at V and 0 bases at J, with 1 base between. CDR1 and CDR2 from the germline V gene are SGDLS and YYNGEE. This CDR3 reads CASSVASYNEQFF. In DNA form, the CDR3 reads TGTGCCAGCAGCGTAGCCTCCTACAATGAGCAGTTCTTC.

The chain combines TRBV6-5 with TRBJ1-1, with TRBD1 as a possible D gene (6 bases). The CDR3 spans 12 residues. V gave up 6 bases and J gave up 3 bases, with 8 bases separating them. CDR1 is MNHEY and CDR2 is SVGAGI in the germline V gene. In nucleotides, the CDR3 is TGTGCCAGCAGAGCAGGGGACACTGAAGCTTTCTTT. Translated: CASRAGDTEAFF.

The chain carries TRBV19 and TRBJ2-5; D unresolved. The CDR3 spans 13 residues. Germline assignment: CDR1 LNHDA and CDR2 SQIVND (reference sequence). The V end was cut by 0 bases, the J end by 5 bases, with 7 bases between. The CDR3 loop reads CASSIDNEETQYF. CDR3 coding DNA: TGTGCCAGTAGTATAGATAACGAGGAGACCCAGTACTTC.

Note on this clone: Other DNA sequences in the same sample also yield this CDR3. DNA for the CDR3: TGCAGCGTTGAGCCCGGACAGGGACCTTACGAGCAGTACTTC. This sequence encodes CSVEPGQGPYEQYF. The V call is TRBV29-1, the J call TRBJ2-7, with 8 positions matching TRBD1. CDR3 length equals 14 residues. V gave up 3 bases and J gave up 4 bases; unmatched junction bases: 8. CDR1 and CDR2 from the germline V gene are SQVTM and ANQGSEA.

V and J are TRBV5-5 and TRBJ1-1, with D unclear. Germline V gene lookup returns CDR1 SGHKS and CDR2 YYEKEE (reference sequence). V lost 0 bases and J lost 4, with 7 bases in between. The CDR3 spans 13 residues. Here the CDR3 reads CASSLGSRTEAFF. The DNA for the CDR3 is TGTGCCAGCAGCTTGGGGAGTCGCACTGAAGCTTTCTTT.

With regard to this clone: The CDR3 carries no conserved terminal phenylalanine or tryptophan, so it likely arises from a read error. The chain links TRBV29-1 to TRBJ1-2; maybe TRBD1 (5 bases). The V end lost 6 bases, the J end lost 3 bases, and 14 bases lay between the germline ends. Germline CDR1 SQVTM, CDR2 ANQGSEA. The CDR3 consists of 13 residues. DNA for the CDR3: TGCAGCGTGCAAGCAGGGTCGGACTATGGCTACACCCTC. Translating gives CSVQAGSDYGYTL.

The chain is built from TRBV6-1 and TRBJ2-1; D is unresolved. Germline CDR1 MNHNS, CDR2 SASEGT. This CDR3 has 12 residues. Trimming took 8 bases from V and 4 from J, leaving 9 bases between them. Here the CDR3 reads CASYESYNEQFF. The CDR3 DNA follows: TGTGCCAGCTATGAGTCTTACAATGAGCAGTTCTTC.

The V gene is TRBV18, the J gene TRBJ2-7; TRBD2 might be the D (6 bases). Trimming shortened V by 3 bases and J by 2 bases, and 14 bases separated the two germline ends. Germline lookup yields CDR1 KGHSH and CDR2 LQKENI. The CDR3 consists of 15 residues. The CDR3 spells CASSPETGVPYEQYF. DNA for the CDR3: TGTGCCAGCTCACCTGAAACGGGAGTTCCCTACGAGCAGTACTTC.

The chain couples TRBV28 to TRBJ2-5; 8 bases agree with TRBD1. This CDR3 region has 15 residues. Unmatched junction bases numbered 9, after V lost 4 bases and J lost 5 bases. Germline V gene lookup returns CDR1 MDHEN and CDR2 SYDVKM. CDR3: CASSSPRTGSETQYF. The CDR3 nucleotides read TGTGCCAGCAGTTCCCCTCGGACAGGGAGCGAGACCCAGTACTTC.

The V and J genes are TRBV6-5 and TRBJ1-2; 9 nucleotides agree with TRBD1. With V trimmed by 10 bases and J by 3 bases, 9 bases remained unmatched. This CDR3 is 14 amino acids long. The germline V gene encodes CDR1 MNHEY and CDR2 SVGAGI. The CDR3 DNA follows: TGTGCCACCACCGGGACAGGGACTTACTATGGCTACACCTTC. Translated: CATTGTGTYYGYTF.

The gene calls are TRBV10-3 and TRBJ2-7; a possible D gene is TRBD1 (6 bases). V lost 4 bases and J lost 6, with 16 bases in between. Germline V gene data show CDR1 as ENHRY and CDR2 as SYGVKD. This CDR3 spans 14 amino acids. CDR3: CAISGRQEEIEQYF. The CDR3 DNA reads as TGTGCCATCAGTGGAAGACAGGAGGAGATCGAGCAGTACTTC.

The V call is TRBV5-6, the J call TRBJ2-3, with 11 bases matching TRBD2. The CDR3 sequence is 16 residues long. Germline values: CDR1 SGHDT, CDR2 YYEEEE. The J segment lost 5 bases and the V segment lost 4 bases, leaving 9 bases of the junction unmatched. CDR3 sequence reads: CASSTAPTSGIDTQYF. The CDR3 DNA follows: TGTGCCAGCAGCACCGCACCGACTAGCGGGATAGATACGCAGTATTTT.

The chain uses TRBV27 and TRBJ2-1; 9 bases fit TRBD2. This CDR3 contains 13 residues. Germline CDR1 is MNHEY and CDR2 is SMNVEV (reference sequence). V was clipped by 4 bases and J by 9 bases; unmatched bases: 4. CDR3 nucleotides: TGTGCCAGCAGTTCGTTAGCGGGAGTTGAGCAGTTCTTC. It specifies CASSSLAGVEQFF.

The CDR3 sequence: CASSSTGTGSVLEQYF. As DNA, the CDR3 is TGTGCCAGCAGCTCAACCGGGACAGGGTCAGTCCTCGAGCAGTACTTC. The chain is built from TRBV5-6 and TRBJ2-7, with 9 bases lining up with TRBD1. The CDR3 contains 16 residues. Germline CDR1 SGHDT, CDR2 YYEEEE. V lost 3 bases and J lost 6; bases outside the gene matches: 13.

The chain joins TRBV6-1 to TRBJ2-7; a possible D gene is TRBD2 (5 bases). This CDR3 is 14 amino acids long. With 1 base removed from V and 4 bases from J, the gap between germline ends came to 11 bases. Germline CDR1 and CDR2: MNHNS and SASEGT. The DNA of the CDR3 is TGTGCCAGCAGTGAAGGAGGCGGGCGATACGAGCAGTACTTC. Protein sequence: CASSEGGGRYEQYF.

As for this clone: This CDR3 is also generated by other DNA sequences in the sample. The V and J genes are TRBV29-1 and TRBJ2-1, with a tentative D call TRBD2 (6 bases). From germline, CDR1 is SQVTM and CDR2 ANQGSEA. V was trimmed by 4 bases and J by 0 bases, leaving 7 bases between them. The CDR3 has 13 amino acids. Written as DNA, the CDR3 is TGCAGCGTTGTCGGGGGCTCCTACAATGAGCAGTTCTTC. It is translated as CSVVGGSYNEQFF.

The chain has TRBV19 and TRBJ2-7; TRBD1 is a possible D gene (6 bases). This CDR3 has 15 amino acids. The V and J ends lost 7 bases and 3 bases respectively, with 19 bases between them. CDR1 and CDR2 from the germline V gene are LNHDA and SQIVND (reference sequence). CDR3 sequence: CASTPETGVLYEQYF. In DNA form, the CDR3 reads TGTGCCAGTACCCCGGAGACAGGAGTTCTCTACGAGCAGTACTTC. Full variable domain (remainder filled in from reference TRBV19 and TRBJ2-7): DGGITQSPKYLFRKEGQNVTLSCEQNLNHDAMYWYRQDPGQGLRLIYYSQIVNDFQKGDIAEGYSVSREKKESFPLTVTSAQKNPTAFYLCASTPETGVLYEQYFGPGTRLTVT.

This chain links TRBV19 with TRBJ1-5; the D is unclear. Trimming removed 2 bases from V and 3 bases from J, with 14 bases in between. From germline, CDR1 is LNHDA and CDR2 SQIVND (reference sequence). The CDR3 is 16 residues long. CDR3 residues: CASSILGILPNQPQHF. The CDR3 DNA follows: TGTGCCAGTAGTATATTGGGCATTCTACCCAATCAGCCCCAGCATTTT. The whole variable domain, filled in from reference TRBV19 and TRBJ1-5, reads DGGITQSPKYLFRKEGQNVTLSCEQNLNHDAMYWYRQDPGQGLRLIYYSQIVNDFQKGDIAEGYSVSREKKESFPLTVTSAQKNPTAFYLCASSILGILPNQPQHFGDGTRLSIL.

V and J are TRBV4-1 and TRBJ2-1; D remains ambiguous. V lost 0 bases to trimming and J lost 8 bases, with 11 bases between them. Germline CDR1 MGHRA, CDR2 YSYEKL. CDR3 size: 14 residues. The CDR3 loop is CASSQDGRWDEQFF. CDR3 sequence (DNA): TGCGCCAGCAGCCAAGATGGACGCTGGGATGAGCAGTTCTTC.

The J gene is TRBJ1-2, the V gene TRBV29-1; 9 nucleotides align to TRBD1. CDR3 length: 16 amino acids. The V segment lost 7 bases and the J segment 7 bases; nucleotides outside the gene matches: 19. Germline V lookup: CDR1 SQVTM, CDR2 ANQGSEA. CDR3 amino acids: CSARIALTGGRGGYTF. CDR3 sequence (DNA): TGCAGCGCGCGGATTGCCCTAACAGGGGGCAGGGGTGGCTACACCTTC. Full variable domain (outside the CDR3, taken from reference TRBV29-1 and TRBJ1-2): SAVISQKPSRDICQRGTSLTIQCQVDSQVTMMFWYRQQPGQSLTLIATANQGSEATYESGFVIDKFPISRPNLTFSTLTVSNMSPEDSSIYLCSARIALTGGRGGYTFGSGTRLTVV.

The chain couples TRBV27 to TRBJ1-6; 10 bases agree with TRBD1. Per germline, CDR1 MNHEY and CDR2 SMNVEV (reference sequence). CDR3 length: 15 residues. V shed 8 bases, J shed 7 bases, and the junction held 8 bases outside the gene matches. The chain's CDR3 is CASGIGGQGNSPLHF. Here the CDR3 DNA reads TGTGCCAGCGGCATTGGGGGACAGGGGAATTCACCCCTCCACTTT.